These 29 T cell receptor beta chains were all obtained from the same sample, sequenced in a study of blood T cell repertoires in COVID-19. Profiling relied on immunoSEQ multiplex PCR, and the TCRdb table lists in-frame clones only, not all of them. Counted here are about 86,000 clones, about 89% occurring once; the ten biggest clones make up about 1%. The sample consisted of peripheral blood. These receptors all come from a human donor in a cohort sampled during active COVID-19.

The chain has TRBV28 and TRBJ2-7; D not certain. CDR3 length equals 12 residues. The germline V gene has CDR1 MDHEN and CDR2 SYDVKM. V lost 3 bases and J 2 bases, leaving 5 bases between the germline ends. The DNA for the CDR3 is TGTGCCAGCAGTTTGGCCGCCTACGAGCAGTACTTC. Protein sequence: CASSLAAYEQYF.

This chain joins TRBV5-6 and TRBJ2-3, with D perhaps TRBD2 (6 bases). V lost 4 bases, J lost 0 bases, and 12 bases lay in between. CDR1 SGHDT and CDR2 YYEEEE come from the germline V gene. This CDR3 region has 15 residues. The CDR3 region is CASSAGGPSTDTQYF. CDR3 nucleotides: TGTGCCAGCAGCGCCGGGGGTCCTAGCACAGATACGCAGTATTTT.

The V gene is TRBV10-3, the J gene TRBJ2-7; possibly TRBD2 for D (5 bases). Germline values: CDR1 ENHRY, CDR2 SYGVKD. V dropped 3 bases and J dropped 0 bases, with 9 bases sitting between them. CDR3 length: 14 residues. As DNA, the CDR3 is TGTGCCATCAGTGATCAGCGGACCTCCTACGAGCAGTACTTC. It translates to CAISDQRTSYEQYF.

This clone was seen only a few times. V usage is TRBV20-1 and J usage is TRBJ2-7; D gene ambiguous. The germline gives CDR1 DFQATT, CDR2 SNEGSKA (reference sequence). The CDR3 has 15 residues. Trimming cost V 3 bases and J 2 bases, with 17 bases left between them. The CDR3 nucleotides are TGCAGTGCTAGTGGCAGTGGCGGAGTGACCTACGAGCAGTACTTC. As protein: CSASGSGGVTYEQYF.

The chain couples TRBV9 to TRBJ1-6, with D perhaps TRBD1 (5 bases). Germline V gene data show CDR1 as SGDLS and CDR2 as YYNGEE. CDR3 length equals 17 residues. Trimming pared 4 bases from V and 0 bases from J, leaving 14 bases between. CDR3 DNA: TGTGCCAGCAGCTTCGATGGGGGGAGCTCCTATAATTCACCCCTCCACTTT. Residues: CASSFDGGSSYNSPLHF. Supplemented by reference TRBV9 and TRBJ1-6, the full variable domain reads DSGVTQTPKHLITATGQRVTLRCSPRSGDLSVYWYQQSLDQGLQFLIQYYNGEERAKGNILERFSAQQFPDLHSELNLSSLELGDSALYFCASSFDGGSSYNSPLHFGNGTRLTVT.

V is TRBV29-1 and J is TRBJ2-6, with 7 bases fitting TRBD2. V was clipped by 7 bases and J by 3 bases; unmatched bases: 3. Germline lookup yields CDR1 SQVTM and CDR2 ANQGSEA. This CDR3 has 13 amino acids. CDR3 sequence: CSARGDGANVLTF. CDR3 bases: TGCAGCGCACGGGGGGATGGGGCCAACGTCCTGACTTTC.

This chain uses TRBV20-1 with TRBJ2-1; D uncertain. Per germline, CDR1 DFQATT and CDR2 SNEGSKA (reference sequence). This CDR3 contains 11 residues. Trimming took off 5 bases at V and 6 bases at J, with 8 bases between the two ends. The CDR3 nucleotides read TGCAGTGCTCCAGAATTCAATGAGCAGTTCTTC. Its translation: CSAPEFNEQFF.

The J gene is TRBJ2-7, the V gene TRBV3-1 (or the pseudogene TRBV3-2); possibly TRBD2 for D (5 bases). Between the trimmed V and J ends, which lost 0 bases and 2 bases, there was a span of 14 bases. Per the germline V gene, CDR1 is LGHDT and CDR2 is YNNKEL (reference sequence). The CDR3 sequence is 16 residues long. Here the CDR3 reads CASSQEDSAKTYEQYF. The CDR3 DNA reads TGTGCCAGCAGCCAAGAGGATAGCGCGAAAACCTACGAGCAGTACTTC.

In its sample, this clone was seen a few times. This chain links TRBV3-1 (or the pseudogene TRBV3-2) with TRBJ2-3, with 8 nucleotides matching TRBD2. Trimming cost V 6 bases and J 5 bases; bases outside gene matches: 7. The germline V gene has CDR1 LGHDT and CDR2 YNNKEL (reference sequence). The CDR3 sequence is 14 residues long. The CDR3: CASRERERLDTQYF. CDR3 in DNA: TGTGCCAGCAGGGAGCGGGAGAGGTTAGATACGCAGTATTTT.

This clone has only one observation. V and J are TRBV5-1 and TRBJ1-4; no firm D call. This CDR3 comprises 14 residues. Trimming cost V 5 bases and J 5 bases, with 13 bases left between them. Germline V CDR1 and CDR2: SGHRS, YFSETQ. CDR3 residues: CASSISGGNEKLFF. CDR3 in DNA: TGCGCCAGCAGTATATCGGGTGGCAATGAAAAACTGTTTTTT.

J is TRBJ2-3 and V is TRBV11-2, with TRBD2 matching over 9 bases. The V and J ends lost 5 bases and 2 bases, in that order; junction bases with no gene match: 2. This CDR3 is 14 amino acids long. CDR1 SGHAT and CDR2 FQNNGV come from the germline V gene. The CDR3 sequence: CASSRGGATDTQYF. The CDR3 DNA is TGTGCCAGCAGCCGCGGGGGGGCCACAGATACGCAGTATTTT. Using reference TRBV11-2 and TRBJ2-3 for the parts outside the CDR3, the full variable domain is EAGVAQSPRYKIIEKRQSVAFWCNPISGHATLYWYQQILGQGPKLLIQFQNNGVVDDSQLPKDRFSAERLKGVDSTLKIQPAKLEDSAVYLCASSRGGATDTQYFGPGTRLTVL.

This clone was observed a single time. The rearrangement links TRBV2 to TRBJ2-7; a weak D match, TRBD1 (5 bases). V lost 1 base to trimming and J lost 5 bases, with 6 bases between them. This CDR3 spans 12 amino acids. The germline CDR1 and CDR2 sequences are SNHLY and FYNNEI. CDR3 region: CASSEGTNEQYF. DNA for the CDR3: TGTGCCAGCAGTGAAGGGACAAACGAGCAGTACTTC.

This clone was observed a few times. This chain connects TRBV6-5 to TRBJ2-2; 10 bases map to TRBD2. Looked up from germline, CDR1 is MNHEY and CDR2 is SVGAGI. J was trimmed by 9 bases and V by 5 bases; bases with no gene match: 6. The CDR3 has 14 residues. CDR3 loop: CASSPSGSRRELFF. DNA for the CDR3: TGTGCCAGCAGTCCTAGCGGGAGTCGGAGGGAGCTGTTTTTT.

The V call is TRBV21-1, the J call TRBJ2-1; the table calls TRBD1, which could not be checked here. TRBV21-1 is an annotated pseudogene. The CDR3 is 18 amino acids. The CDR3 sequence is CASSTPTYRVGINNEQFF. The CDR3 nucleotides are TGTGCCAGCAGCACCCCGACCTACAGGGTGGGTATCAACAATGAGCAGTTCTTC.

This chain links TRBV28 with TRBJ2-5, with TRBD1 identical over 7 bases. CDR1 and CDR2 (germline): MDHEN, SYDVKM. The trim removed 7 bases at V and 2 bases at J, leaving 7 bases unmatched. The CDR3 contains 14 residues. In nucleotides, the CDR3 is TGTGCCAGCAACCGGGACAGCTCTCAAGAGACCCAGTACTTC. The encoded protein is CASNRDSSQETQYF. Full variable domain (rest looked up from reference TRBV28 and TRBJ2-5): DVKVTQSSRYLVKRTGEKVFLECVQDMDHENMFWYRQDPGLGLRLIYFSYDVKMKEKGDIPEGYSVSREKKERFSLILESASTNQTSMYLCASNRDSSQETQYFGPGTRLLVL.

The chain carries TRBV18 and TRBJ2-7; TRBD1 aligns across 11 bases. Losses at the gene ends were 0 bases for V and 6 bases for J; bases not matched to a gene: 10. Germline loops: CDR1 KGHSH, CDR2 LQKENI. The CDR3 loop spans 17 amino acids. CDR3: CASSPPLPGTGGGEQYF. The CDR3 coding sequence is TGTGCCAGCTCACCACCGTTACCCGGGACAGGGGGAGGCGAGCAGTACTTC.

The J gene is TRBJ1-5, the V gene TRBV19, with D perhaps matching TRBD1 (6 bases). CDR3 size: 18 residues. V was trimmed by 5 bases and J by 5 bases, leaving 25 bases between them. Germline CDR1 LNHDA, CDR2 SQIVND (reference sequence). CDR3 sequence (DNA): TGTGCCAGTAGTCCCCCTCGACTACAGGGAACGGGCCATCAGCCCCAGCATTTT. The encoded protein is CASSPPRLQGTGHQPQHF.

The CDR3 sequence: CASSRQGTGNTIYF. DNA of the CDR3: TGTGCCAGCAGCCGGCAGGGAACTGGAAACACCATATATTTT. V is TRBV9 and J is TRBJ1-3, with D tentatively TRBD1 (5 bases). CDR1 SGDLS and CDR2 YYNGEE come from the germline V gene. The CDR3 is made up of 14 amino acids. V lost 4 bases to trimming and J lost 2 bases, with 10 bases between them.

This chain uses TRBV4-2 with TRBJ2-3; D ambiguous. Trimming removed 0 bases from V and 9 bases from J, with 7 bases in between. CDR3 length: 12 residues. In germline, CDR1 is LGHNA, CDR2 YNFKEQ. This chain's CDR3 is CASSQDERTQYF. Written as DNA, the CDR3 is TGTGCCAGCAGCCAAGATGAGAGAACGCAGTATTTT.

V is TRBV25-1 and J is TRBJ2-1; D remains ambiguous. Trimming took off 3 bases at V and 8 bases at J, with 11 bases between the two ends. Germline lookup yields CDR1 MGHDK and CDR2 SYGVNS. CDR3 length: 13 residues. CDR3 DNA: TGTGCCAGCAGTGAGACTCCCTCGGATGAGCAGTTCTTC. Translating it yields CASSETPSDEQFF.

V usage is TRBV2 and J usage is TRBJ2-3, with 10 bases aligning to TRBD2. The CDR3 length is 15 residues. Unmatched junction bases numbered 5, after V lost 5 bases and J lost 3 bases. The germline V gene encodes CDR1 SNHLY and CDR2 FYNNEI. The CDR3 protein is CASSISGRFTDTQYF. In DNA, the CDR3 is TGTGCCAGCAGTATTAGCGGGAGGTTTACAGATACGCAGTATTTT. The full variable domain, completed using reference TRBV2 and TRBJ2-3, is EPEVTQTPSHQVTQMGQEVILRCVPISNHLYFYWYRQILGQKVEFLVSFYNNEISEKSEIFDDQFSVERPDGSNFTLKIRSTKLEDSAMYFCASSISGRFTDTQYFGPGTRLTVL.

V usage is TRBV18 and J usage is TRBJ2-7; D ambiguous. CDR1 KGHSH and CDR2 LQKENI come from the germline V gene. The CDR3 is 16 residues long. V was pared by 3 bases and J by 2 bases, with 17 bases between. CDR3 sequence: CASSPNSGQFTYEQYF. CDR3 bases: TGTGCCAGCTCACCGAATAGTGGGCAGTTTACCTACGAGCAGTACTTC. Looking up the rest from reference TRBV18 and TRBJ2-7 gives the full variable domain: NAGVMQNPRHLVRRRGQEARLRCSPMKGHSHVYWYRQLPEEGLKFMVYLQKENIIDESGMPKERFSAEFPKEGPSILRIQQVVRGDSAAYFCASSPNSGQFTYEQYFGPGTRLTVT.

This chain joins TRBV28 and TRBJ2-1; possible D gene TRBD2, 8 bases. This CDR3 region has 16 residues. Germline assignment: CDR1 MDHEN and CDR2 SYDVKM. Deletions cut 10 bases from V and 4 bases from J, with 23 bases between. This CDR3 reads CATITGGGQIYNEQFF. CDR3 DNA sequence: TGTGCCACCATAACGGGGGGGGGACAGATTTACAATGAGCAGTTCTTC.

This chain joins TRBV9 and TRBJ2-1; 8 nucleotides match TRBD2. The junction had 1 base not matched to a gene; V was cut back by 0 bases and J by 2 bases. Per germline, CDR1 SGDLS and CDR2 YYNGEE. There are 15 residues in the CDR3. CDR3 sequence: CASSVELAAYNEQFF. CDR3 in DNA: TGTGCCAGCAGCGTAGAACTAGCGGCCTACAATGAGCAGTTCTTC.

The rearrangement uses TRBV13 and TRBJ1-1, with a weak D call TRBD1 (6 bases). Trimming removed 5 bases from V and 1 base from J, with 11 bases in between. CDR1 is PRHDT, CDR2 FYEKMQ, per germline (reference sequence). The CDR3 runs 14 residues. The CDR3 bases are TGTGCCAGCAGCGCCCAGGGGTGGAACACTGAAGCTTTCTTT. Amino acid sequence: CASSAQGWNTEAFF.

The chain combines TRBV11-2 with TRBJ2-5, with D possibly TRBD2 on 5 matching bases. Per the germline V gene, CDR1 is SGHAT and CDR2 is FQNNGV. The CDR3 is made up of 14 amino acids. V shed 5 bases and J shed 3 bases, with 13 bases lying between them. In DNA form, the CDR3 reads TGTGCCAGCAGCCGCGGACTGGCAAAAGAGACCCAGTACTTC. Its protein is CASSRGLAKETQYF.

The chain employs TRBV7-2 and TRBJ2-2; maybe TRBD2 (6 bases). This CDR3 has 18 residues. Trimming pared 2 bases from V and 2 bases from J, leaving 18 bases between. Germline assignment: CDR1 SGHTA and CDR2 FQGNSA. In DNA form, the CDR3 reads TGTGCCAGCAGCTTATCCCCCTCCCGCGGGGATAACACCGGGGAGCTGTTTTTT. Translating gives CASSLSPSRGDNTGELFF.

The V and J genes are TRBV6-5 and TRBJ2-3, with D maybe TRBD2 (6 bases). The CDR3 length is 15 residues. The germline V gene has CDR1 MNHEY and CDR2 SVGAGI. Between the trimmed V and J ends, which lost 2 bases and 4 bases, there was a span of 13 bases. The CDR3 coding sequence is TGTGCCAGCAGTTACGGGGCGGGAATCCCAGATACGCAGTATTTT. It specifies CASSYGAGIPDTQYF.

J is TRBJ2-7 and V is TRBV27; D gene unclear. Germline V CDR1 and CDR2: MNHEY, SMNVEV (reference sequence). The germline V and J ends were trimmed by 0 bases and 6 bases, with 21 bases remaining between them. The CDR3 is 17 residues long. The CDR3: CASSLSSTSQPLGEQYF. The DNA of the CDR3 is TGTGCCAGCAGTTTATCAAGTACTTCCCAACCCCTCGGCGAGCAGTACTTC.